The 27 T cell receptor beta chains below were found in one sample sequenced in a study of blood T cell repertoires in COVID-19. Sequencing was performed with immunoSEQ multiplex PCR; in TCRdb, only in-frame clones are kept and a portion is missing. Here the sample spans about 70,000 clones, roughly 79% being singletons. The source material was peripheral blood. These receptors were obtained from a woman in her 70s with acute or convalescent COVID-19.

V is TRBV7-3 and J is TRBJ1-3; 7 bases are shared with TRBD1. V was pared by 5 bases and J by 8 bases, with 9 bases of the junction left unmatched. Germline lookup yields CDR1 SGHTA and CDR2 FQGTGA. This CDR3 is built from 14 residues. Here the CDR3 reads CASSRDPGTDTIYF. CDR3 nucleotide sequence: TGTGCCAGCAGCCGGGATCCCGGGACAGACACCATATATTTT.

The chain has TRBV2 and TRBJ2-3; 9 positions agree with TRBD1. The CDR3 totals 14 residues. J lost 4 bases, V lost 7 bases, and 6 bases had no gene match. Germline assignment: CDR1 SNHLY and CDR2 FYNNEI. CDR3 DNA: TGTGCCAGCACCGGGACAGGGCTAGCAGATACGCAGTATTTT. Protein: CASTGTGLADTQYF.

The gene calls are TRBV7-9 and TRBJ1-2, with TRBD1 matching 8 bases. Germline trimming cut 3 bases from V and 7 bases from J; bases unmatched to any gene: 10. The CDR3 sequence is 15 residues long. Germline-derived CDR1 and CDR2 are SEHNR and FQNEAQ (reference sequence). The CDR3 spells CASSFQGAKVFGYTF. The CDR3 DNA reads TGTGCCAGCAGCTTCCAGGGGGCCAAGGTTTTTGGCTACACCTTC.

The chain joins TRBV5-1 to TRBJ2-3, with D perhaps TRBD2 (5 bases). Trimming removed 5 bases at V and 2 bases at J, with 9 bases between. CDR1 and CDR2 from the germline V gene are SGHRS and YFSETQ. The CDR3 is made up of 13 amino acids. The CDR3 spells CASSEGFTDTQYF. DNA for the CDR3: TGCGCCAGCAGTGAGGGATTCACAGATACGCAGTATTTT. Full variable domain (missing parts from reference TRBV5-1 and TRBJ2-3): KAGVTQTPRYLIKTRGQQVTLSCSPISGHRSVSWYQQTPGQGLQFLFEYFSETQRNKGNFPGRFSGRQFSNSRSEMNVSTLELGDSALYLCASSEGFTDTQYFGPGTRLTVL.

The chain uses TRBV5-1 and TRBJ2-3, with D possibly being TRBD2 (6 bases). The V end lost 4 bases, the J end lost 0 bases, and 9 bases lay between the germline ends. From germline, CDR1 is SGHRS and CDR2 YFSETQ. The CDR3 covers 14 residues. This CDR3 reads CASSPGLSTDTQYF. CDR3 nucleotides: TGCGCCAGCAGCCCAGGACTAAGCACAGATACGCAGTATTTT.

The chain carries TRBV9 and TRBJ1-1, with D perhaps matching TRBD1 (5 bases). This CDR3 has 14 residues. The V end was cut by 4 bases, the J end by 1 base, with 11 bases between. The V gene's germline CDR1 is SGDLS and CDR2 YYNGEE. CDR3 in DNA: TGTGCCAGCAGCCTCATGGGGGGGAACACTGAAGCTTTCTTT. Protein product: CASSLMGGNTEAFF.

The chain joins TRBV10-3 to TRBJ2-1; TRBD1 aligns across 10 bases. The CDR3 is 15 residues long. Germline assignment: CDR1 ENHRY and CDR2 SYGVKD. V lost 6 bases, J lost 4 bases, and 6 bases stayed unmatched. The CDR3 sequence is CAIREGTGAYNEQFF. The DNA for the CDR3 is TGTGCCATCAGGGAGGGGACAGGGGCGTACAATGAGCAGTTCTTC.

V gene TRBV7-9 combines with J gene TRBJ1-2; 7 bases fit TRBD1. The germline V gene encodes CDR1 SEHNR and CDR2 FQNEAQ (reference sequence). This CDR3 contains 14 residues. V lost 0 bases to trimming and J lost 7 bases; unmatched junction nucleotides: 5. CDR3: CASSLAGQEPGYTF. The CDR3 DNA is TGTGCCAGCAGCTTAGCTGGACAGGAGCCTGGCTACACCTTC.

The CDR3, as DNA: TGCGCCAGCAATAGTGGCGGGAGCCACAATGAGCAGTTCTTC. Protein product: CASNSGGSHNEQFF. The rearrangement joins TRBV5-1 to TRBJ2-1, with TRBD2 identical over 7 bases. The CDR3 covers 14 residues. Germline CDR1 and CDR2: SGHRS and YFSETQ. V lost 6 bases, J lost 5 bases, and 8 bases stayed unmatched.

V is TRBV7-3 and J is TRBJ1-5, with D maybe TRBD1 (5 bases). V lost 3 bases, J lost 4 bases, and 7 bases lay in between. Germline V gene lookup returns CDR1 SGHTA and CDR2 FQGTGA. The CDR3 is made up of 13 amino acids. CDR3 in amino acids: CASSFGGNQPQHF. In nucleotides, the CDR3 is TGTGCCAGCAGCTTCGGGGGGAATCAGCCCCAGCATTTT.

The CDR3 nucleotides read TGTGCCAGCAGCCCCGACAGGGGGTTGTACGAGCAGTACTTC. Protein product: CASSPDRGLYEQYF. This chain connects TRBV6-5 to TRBJ2-7, with 9 bases lining up with TRBD1. The V gene's germline CDR1 is MNHEY and CDR2 SVGAGI. The CDR3 spans 14 residues. Trimming removed 6 bases from V and 4 bases from J; junction bases left unmatched: 7.

The chain recombines TRBV7-7 with TRBJ2-5, with D maybe TRBD1 (6 bases). Germline CDR1 SSHAT, CDR2 FNYEAQ (reference sequence). V was pared by 1 base and J by 5 bases, with 8 bases between. The CDR3 has 13 amino acids. CDR3 coding DNA: TGTGCCAGCAGCTTAGGGGGGCCGGAGACCCAGTACTTC. Encoded protein: CASSLGGPETQYF.

The V and J genes are TRBV2 and TRBJ1-1; D not resolved. CDR3 length: 15 residues. In germline, CDR1 is SNHLY, CDR2 FYNNEI. V lost 1 base and J lost 6, with 15 bases in between. The CDR3 region is CASSEGGVARAEAFF. Here the CDR3 DNA reads TGTGCCAGCAGTGAAGGGGGTGTCGCGAGGGCTGAAGCTTTCTTT.

The V and J genes are TRBV27 and TRBJ1-5, with a possible D match to TRBD1 (5 bases). The CDR3 is 14 amino acids. Germline V gives CDR1 MNHEY, CDR2 SMNVEV (reference sequence). The V end lost 8 bases, the J end lost 2 bases, and 13 bases lay between the germline ends. For the CDR3, the DNA is TGTGCCAGCCGTAGGGGAAATGGCAATCAGCCCCAGCATTTT. This gives the protein CASRRGNGNQPQHF.

This clone was seen once. V gene TRBV28 combines with J gene TRBJ2-7, with TRBD2 matching over 10 bases. V was pared by 5 bases and J by 1 base, with 8 bases of the junction left unmatched. In germline, CDR1 is MDHEN, CDR2 SYDVKM. The CDR3 runs 16 residues. The CDR3 sequence is CASSLSSGRGSYEQYF. CDR3 in DNA: TGTGCCAGCAGTCTCTCCAGCGGGAGGGGGTCCTACGAGCAGTACTTC.

The chain combines TRBV19 with TRBJ1-1, with D possibly being TRBD1 (5 bases). V shed 3 bases and J shed 3 bases, with 8 bases lying between them. This CDR3 comprises 13 residues. Germline lookup yields CDR1 LNHDA and CDR2 SQIVND (reference sequence). The CDR3 region has the DNA TGTGCCAGTAGTATCAGGGCGGACACTGAAGCTTTCTTT. This sequence encodes CASSIRADTEAFF.

The chain couples TRBV9 to TRBJ1-3; D may be TRBD1 (6 bases). The CDR3 spans 19 residues. CDR1 is SGDLS and CDR2 is YYNGEE in the germline V gene. V dropped 0 bases and J dropped 2 bases, with 21 bases sitting between them. The CDR3 DNA sequence: TGTGCCAGCAGCGTAGACCCCAGCCGGGGACATTTAACTGGAAACACCATATATTTT. This encodes CASSVDPSRGHLTGNTIYF.

The V and J genes are TRBV19 and TRBJ2-1, with D possibly matching TRBD1 (6 bases). The CDR3 covers 15 residues. Trimming removed 5 bases from V and 2 bases from J, with 13 bases in between. Germline lookup yields CDR1 LNHDA and CDR2 SQIVND (reference sequence). CDR3 coding DNA: TGTGCCAGTAGTCGTTCAGGGGTCCCCTACAATGAGCAGTTCTTC. Amino acids: CASSRSGVPYNEQFF.

The chain combines TRBV5-1 with TRBJ1-1, with D possibly TRBD1 on 5 matching bases. This CDR3 comprises 15 residues. With 0 bases removed from V and 4 bases from J, the gap between germline ends came to 13 bases. CDR1 is SGHRS and CDR2 is YFSETQ in the germline V gene. CDR3 amino acids: CASSLEAGVVTEAFF. The CDR3 coding sequence is TGCGCCAGCAGCTTGGAGGCGGGGGTAGTCACTGAAGCTTTCTTT.

The genes are TRBV5-5 and TRBJ2-7; D call uncertain. Trimming removed 3 bases at V and 4 bases at J, with 11 bases between. From germline, CDR1 is SGHKS and CDR2 YYEKEE (reference sequence). CDR3 length: 13 residues. The CDR3 here is CASSSIISYEQYF. CDR3 coding DNA: TGTGCCAGCAGCTCCATTATCAGTTACGAGCAGTACTTC.

This rearrangement joins TRBV10-1 to TRBJ2-3, with 9 bases that match TRBD2. Germline V CDR1 and CDR2: WNHNN, SYGVQD (reference sequence). With 2 bases clipped from V and 6 bases from J, the junction kept 3 bases outside the gene matches. The CDR3 has 14 residues. In nucleotides, the CDR3 is TGCGCCAGCAGTGAGCAAGCGGGAGGCGATACGCAGTATTTT. Its translation: CASSEQAGGDTQYF.

The J gene is TRBJ1-1, the V gene TRBV6-5, with D maybe TRBD1 (5 bases). Trimming removed 5 bases from V and 8 bases from J, with 12 bases in between. Germline assignment: CDR1 MNHEY and CDR2 SVGAGI. This CDR3 has 12 amino acids. CDR3 bases: TGTGCCAGCAGTCCTAAACCAGGGGAAGCTTTCTTT. This encodes CASSPKPGEAFF.

The chain joins TRBV5-1 to TRBJ1-1, with 9 bases identical to TRBD1. This CDR3 region has 15 residues. The junction had 6 bases not matched to a gene; V was cut back by 4 bases and J by 2 bases. Germline values: CDR1 SGHRS, CDR2 YFSETQ. The CDR3 DNA reads TGCGCCAGCAGCACCGGGACAGGGATAAACACTGAAGCTTTCTTT. Protein product: CASSTGTGINTEAFF.

The chain couples TRBV4-1 to TRBJ1-4; D may be TRBD1 (6 bases). The CDR3 spans 15 residues. Germline CDR1 is MGHRA and CDR2 is YSYEKL. The V and J ends lost 0 bases and 7 bases respectively, with 12 bases between them. The CDR3 sequence is CASSQDWGRREKLFF. The CDR3 region has the DNA TGCGCCAGCAGCCAAGATTGGGGGCGCCGTGAAAAACTGTTTTTT.

The chain employs TRBV4-1 and TRBJ2-1; TRBD2 matches 8 bases. After removal of 3 bases from V and 4 bases from J, the junction contained 8 bases not matched to a gene. Germline CDR1 reads MGHRA; CDR2 reads YSYEKL. CDR3 length: 16 residues. CDR3 sequence (DNA): TGCGCCAGCAGCCATCCAGTAGCGGGACCTTACAATGAGCAGTTCTTC. It encodes CASSHPVAGPYNEQFF.

The chain links TRBV12-3 or TRBV12-4 to TRBJ1-1; TRBD1 might be the D (5 bases). V was pared by 9 bases and J by 0 bases, with 11 bases between. The CDR3 is made up of 13 amino acids. The chain's CDR3 is CASRQPLNTEAFF. CDR3 bases: TGTGCCAGTAGACAGCCGCTGAACACTGAAGCTTTCTTT.

The chain combines TRBV11-3 with TRBJ2-7; 13 nucleotides line up with TRBD2. Germline V gene data show CDR1 as SGHNT and CDR2 as YENEEA. The CDR3 has 17 residues. V shed 4 bases, J shed 3 bases, and the junction held 9 bases outside the gene matches. CDR3 amino acids: CASSSRTSGSSRYEQYF. The DNA of the CDR3 is TGTGCCAGCAGCTCTAGGACTAGCGGGAGTTCACGCTACGAGCAGTACTTC.